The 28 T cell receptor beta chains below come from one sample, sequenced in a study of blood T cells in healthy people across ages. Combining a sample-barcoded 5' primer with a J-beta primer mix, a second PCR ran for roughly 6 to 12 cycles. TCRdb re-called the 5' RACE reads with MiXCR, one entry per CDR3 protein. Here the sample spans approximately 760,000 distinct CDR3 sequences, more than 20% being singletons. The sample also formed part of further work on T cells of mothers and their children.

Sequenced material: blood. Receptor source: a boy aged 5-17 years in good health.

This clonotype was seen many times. DNA for the CDR3: TGCGCCAGCAGTCGGACAGGGGATGGCTACACCTTC. Translation gives CASSRTGDGYTF. J is TRBJ1-2 and V is TRBV10-2, with TRBD1 identical over 9 bases. Per the germline V gene, CDR1 is WSHSY and CDR2 is SAAADI. The CDR3 is 12 residues long. The J segment lost 6 bases and the V segment lost 5 bases, leaving 1 base of the junction unmatched.

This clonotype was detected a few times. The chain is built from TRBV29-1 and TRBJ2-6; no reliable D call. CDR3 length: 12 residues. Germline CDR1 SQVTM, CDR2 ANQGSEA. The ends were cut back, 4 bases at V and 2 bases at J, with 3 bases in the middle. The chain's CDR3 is CSVGAGANVLTF. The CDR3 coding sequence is TGCAGCGTTGGGGCTGGGGCCAACGTCCTGACTTTC. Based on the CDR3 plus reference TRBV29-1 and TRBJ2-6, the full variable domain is SAVISQKPSRDICQRGTSLTIQCQVDSQVTMMFWYRQQPGQSLTLIATANQGSEATYESGFVIDKFPISRPNLTFSTLTVSNMSPEDSSIYLCSVGAGANVLTFGAGSRLTVL.

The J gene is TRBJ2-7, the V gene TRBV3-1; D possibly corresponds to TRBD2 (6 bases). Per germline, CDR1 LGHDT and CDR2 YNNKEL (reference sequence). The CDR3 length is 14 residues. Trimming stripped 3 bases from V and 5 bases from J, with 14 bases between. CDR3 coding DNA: TGTGCCAGCAGCCAGGGGAGGTCAGGAGACGAGCAGTACTTC. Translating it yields CASSQGRSGDEQYF.

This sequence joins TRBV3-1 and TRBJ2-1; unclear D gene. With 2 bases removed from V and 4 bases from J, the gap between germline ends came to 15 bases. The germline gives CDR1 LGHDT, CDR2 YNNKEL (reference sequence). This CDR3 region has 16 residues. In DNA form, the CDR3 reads TGTGCCAGCAGCCAAAGGCTGAGGCCGCCTTACAATGAGCAGTTCTTC. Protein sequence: CASSQRLRPPYNEQFF.

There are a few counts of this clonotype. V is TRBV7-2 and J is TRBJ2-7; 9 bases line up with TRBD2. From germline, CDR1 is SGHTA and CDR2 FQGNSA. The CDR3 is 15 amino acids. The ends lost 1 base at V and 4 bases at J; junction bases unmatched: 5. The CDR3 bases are TGTGCCAGCAGCTTAGGGGCTAGCGGGAATTACGAGCAGTACTTC. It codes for CASSLGASGNYEQYF.

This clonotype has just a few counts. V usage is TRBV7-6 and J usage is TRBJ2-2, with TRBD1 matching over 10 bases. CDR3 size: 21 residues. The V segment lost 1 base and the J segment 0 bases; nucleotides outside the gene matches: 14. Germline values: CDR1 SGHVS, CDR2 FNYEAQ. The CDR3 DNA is TGTGCCAGCAGCTTAGTAGTCAGGGACAGGGGACTCCGACCGAACACCGGGGAGCTGTTTTTT. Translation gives CASSLVVRDRGLRPNTGELFF. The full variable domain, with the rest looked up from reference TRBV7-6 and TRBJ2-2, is GAGVSQSPRYKVTKRGQDVALRCDPISGHVSLYWYRQALGQGPEFLTYFNYEAQQDKSGLPNDRFSAERPEGSISTLTIQRTEQRDSAMYRCASSLVVRDRGLRPNTGELFFGEGSRLTVL.

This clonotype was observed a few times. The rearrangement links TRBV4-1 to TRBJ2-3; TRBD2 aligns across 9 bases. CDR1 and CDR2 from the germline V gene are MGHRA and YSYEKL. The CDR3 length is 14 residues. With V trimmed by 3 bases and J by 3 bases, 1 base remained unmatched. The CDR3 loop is CASSHTSGTDTQYF. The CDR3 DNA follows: TGCGCCAGCAGCCACACTAGCGGGACAGATACGCAGTATTTT.

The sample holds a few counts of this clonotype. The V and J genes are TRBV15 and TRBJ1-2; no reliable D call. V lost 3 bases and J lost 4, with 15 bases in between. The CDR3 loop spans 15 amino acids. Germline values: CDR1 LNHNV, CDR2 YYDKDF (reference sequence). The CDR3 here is CATSSLTDPSYGYTF. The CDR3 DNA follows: TGTGCCACCAGCAGCCTAACGGACCCATCCTATGGCTACACCTTC.

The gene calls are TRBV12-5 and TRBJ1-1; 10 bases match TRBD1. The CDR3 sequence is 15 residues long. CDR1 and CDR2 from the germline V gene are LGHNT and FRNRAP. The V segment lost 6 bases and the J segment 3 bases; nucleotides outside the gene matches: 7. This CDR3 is CASGKTGGVDTEAFF. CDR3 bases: TGTGCTAGTGGAAAGACAGGGGGCGTCGACACTGAAGCTTTCTTT.

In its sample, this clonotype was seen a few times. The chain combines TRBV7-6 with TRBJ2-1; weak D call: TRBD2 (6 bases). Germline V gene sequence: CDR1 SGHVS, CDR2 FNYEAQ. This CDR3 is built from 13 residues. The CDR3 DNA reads TGTGCAAAAGGAGGACTACCTTACAATGAGCAGTTCTTC. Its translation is CAKGGLPYNEQFF.

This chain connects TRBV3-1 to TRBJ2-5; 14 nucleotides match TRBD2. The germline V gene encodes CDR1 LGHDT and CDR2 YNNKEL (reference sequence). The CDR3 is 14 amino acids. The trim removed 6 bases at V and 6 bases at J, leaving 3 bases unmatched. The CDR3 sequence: CASRGLAGGQTQYF. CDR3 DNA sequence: TGTGCCAGCAGAGGACTAGCGGGGGGCCAGACCCAGTACTTC.

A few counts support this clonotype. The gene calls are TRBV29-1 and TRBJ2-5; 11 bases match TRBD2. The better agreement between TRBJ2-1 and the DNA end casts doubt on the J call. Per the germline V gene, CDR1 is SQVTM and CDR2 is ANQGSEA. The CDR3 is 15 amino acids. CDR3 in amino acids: CSVIGLAGVYNEQFF. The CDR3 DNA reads TGCAGCGTAATCGGACTAGCGGGCGTCTACAATGAGCAGTTCTTC.

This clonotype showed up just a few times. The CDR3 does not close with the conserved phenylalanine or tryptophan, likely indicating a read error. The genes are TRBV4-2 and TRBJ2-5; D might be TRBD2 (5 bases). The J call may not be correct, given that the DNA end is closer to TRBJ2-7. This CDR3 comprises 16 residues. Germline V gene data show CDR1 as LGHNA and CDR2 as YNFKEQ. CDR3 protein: CASSQGLDLPSYEQYL. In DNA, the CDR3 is TGTGCCAGCAGCCAAGGTCTGGACTTACCTTCCTACGAGCAGTACCTC.

DNA of the CDR3: TGCGCCAGCACCCCCGTTGGGAGCTACGAGCAGTACTTC. It codes for CASTPVGSYEQYF. The chain employs TRBV5-1 and TRBJ2-7; D might be TRBD2 (5 bases). Germline V lookup: CDR1 SGHRS, CDR2 YFSETQ. The length of the CDR3 is 13 residues. V gave up 6 bases and J gave up 3 bases, with 13 bases separating them.

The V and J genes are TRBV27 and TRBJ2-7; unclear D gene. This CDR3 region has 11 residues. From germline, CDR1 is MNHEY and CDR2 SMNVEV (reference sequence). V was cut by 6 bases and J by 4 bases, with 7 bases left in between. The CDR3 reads CASRMGYEQYF. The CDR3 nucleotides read TGTGCCAGCAGAATGGGGTACGAGCAGTACTTC.

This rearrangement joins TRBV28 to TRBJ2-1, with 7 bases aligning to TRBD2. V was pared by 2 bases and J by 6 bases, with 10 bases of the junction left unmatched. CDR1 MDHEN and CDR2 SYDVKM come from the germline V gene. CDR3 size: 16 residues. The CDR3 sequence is CASSLDLTSKGNEQFF. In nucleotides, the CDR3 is TGTGCCAGCAGTTTAGATCTGACTAGCAAGGGCAATGAGCAGTTCTTC.

CDR3 DNA: TGTGCCAGCAGTGAATCCCGGGTTGGGTTCCAAGAGACCCAGTACTTC. Protein sequence: CASSESRVGFQETQYF. The rearrangement joins TRBV6-1 to TRBJ2-5; D unresolved. The length of the CDR3 is 16 residues. Germline-derived CDR1 and CDR2 are MNHNS and SASEGT. The ends were cut back, 2 bases at V and 1 base at J, with 14 bases in the middle.

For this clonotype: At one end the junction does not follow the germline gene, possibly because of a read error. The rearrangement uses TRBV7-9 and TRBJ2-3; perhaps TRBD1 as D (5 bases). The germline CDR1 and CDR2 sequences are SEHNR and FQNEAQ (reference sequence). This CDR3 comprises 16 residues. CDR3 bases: TGTGCCAGCATCCCTGCGTTGGAGCAAGAGACAGATACGCGGTATTTT. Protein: CASIPALEQETDTRYF.

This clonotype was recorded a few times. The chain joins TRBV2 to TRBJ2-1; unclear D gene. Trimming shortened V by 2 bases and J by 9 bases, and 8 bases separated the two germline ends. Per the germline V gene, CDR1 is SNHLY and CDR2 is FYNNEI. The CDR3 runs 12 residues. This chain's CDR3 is CASSESRAEQFF. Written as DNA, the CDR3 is TGTGCCAGCAGTGAATCTCGTGCTGAGCAGTTCTTC.

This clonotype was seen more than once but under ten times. The CDR3: CASRLGSAGDWYNEQFF. DNA of the CDR3: TGTGCCAGCAGACTTGGCTCAGCGGGAGATTGGTACAATGAGCAGTTCTTC. The chain has TRBV28 and TRBJ2-1; 8 bases are shared with TRBD2. The J segment lost 4 bases and the V segment lost 6 bases, leaving 14 bases of the junction unmatched. Germline CDR1 and CDR2: MDHEN and SYDVKM. CDR3 length equals 17 residues.

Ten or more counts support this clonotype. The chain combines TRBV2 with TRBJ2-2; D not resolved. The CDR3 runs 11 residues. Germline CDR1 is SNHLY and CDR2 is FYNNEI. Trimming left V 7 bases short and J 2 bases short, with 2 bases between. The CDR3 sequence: CASKNTGELFF. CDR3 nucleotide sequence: TGTGCCAGCAAAAACACCGGGGAGCTGTTTTTT. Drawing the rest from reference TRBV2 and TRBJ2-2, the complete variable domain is EPEVTQTPSHQVTQMGQEVILRCVPISNHLYFYWYRQILGQKVEFLVSFYNNEISEKSEIFDDQFSVERPDGSNFTLKIRSTKLEDSAMYFCASKNTGELFFGEGSRLTVL.

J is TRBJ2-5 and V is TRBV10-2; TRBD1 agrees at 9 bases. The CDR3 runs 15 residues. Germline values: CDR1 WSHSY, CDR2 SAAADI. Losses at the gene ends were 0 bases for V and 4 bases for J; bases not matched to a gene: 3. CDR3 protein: CASSESGTGRETQYF. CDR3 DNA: TGCGCCAGCAGTGAGTCGGGGACAGGGCGAGAGACCCAGTACTTC.

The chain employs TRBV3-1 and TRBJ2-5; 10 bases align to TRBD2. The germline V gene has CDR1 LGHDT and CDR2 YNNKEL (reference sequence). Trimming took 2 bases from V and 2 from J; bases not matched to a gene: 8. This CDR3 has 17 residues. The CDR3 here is CASSQLNSGGLQETQYF. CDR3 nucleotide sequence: TGTGCCAGCAGCCAACTTAATAGCGGGGGGTTGCAAGAGACCCAGTACTTC.

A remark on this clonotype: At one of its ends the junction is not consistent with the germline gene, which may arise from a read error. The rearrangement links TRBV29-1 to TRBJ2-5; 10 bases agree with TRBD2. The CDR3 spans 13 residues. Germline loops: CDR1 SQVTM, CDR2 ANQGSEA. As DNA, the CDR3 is TGCAGCGTTGAACTTCGGCTAGCGGGAGTCAGGTTCTTC. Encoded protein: CSVELRLAGVRFF.

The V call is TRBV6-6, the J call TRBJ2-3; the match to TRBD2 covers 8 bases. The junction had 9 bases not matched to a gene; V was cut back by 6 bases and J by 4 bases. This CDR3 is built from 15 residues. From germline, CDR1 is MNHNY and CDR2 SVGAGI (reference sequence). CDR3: CASSFGSGVSDTQYF. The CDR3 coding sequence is TGTGCCAGCAGCTTTGGTAGCGGGGTCTCAGATACGCAGTATTTT.

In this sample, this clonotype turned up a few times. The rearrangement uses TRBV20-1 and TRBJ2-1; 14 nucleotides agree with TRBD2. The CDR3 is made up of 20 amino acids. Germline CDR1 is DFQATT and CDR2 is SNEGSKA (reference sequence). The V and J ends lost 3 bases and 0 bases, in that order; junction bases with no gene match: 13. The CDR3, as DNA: TGCAGTGCTAGCCCCGGACTAGCGGGAGGCCTCCCAAGCTCCTACAATGAGCAGTTCTTC. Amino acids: CSASPGLAGGLPSSYNEQFF.

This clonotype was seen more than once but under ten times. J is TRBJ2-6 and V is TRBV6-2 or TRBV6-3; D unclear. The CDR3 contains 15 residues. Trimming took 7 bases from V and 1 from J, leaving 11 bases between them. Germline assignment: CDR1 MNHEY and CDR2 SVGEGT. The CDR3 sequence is CASTPDGSGANVLTF. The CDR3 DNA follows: TGTGCCAGCACCCCGGACGGATCTGGGGCCAACGTCCTGACTTTC.

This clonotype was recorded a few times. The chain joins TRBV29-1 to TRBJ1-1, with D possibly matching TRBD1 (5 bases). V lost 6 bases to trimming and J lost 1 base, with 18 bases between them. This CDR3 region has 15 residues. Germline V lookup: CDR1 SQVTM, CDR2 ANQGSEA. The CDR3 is CSVGGAGIPNTEAFF. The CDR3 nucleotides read TGCAGCGTCGGTGGGGCGGGGATTCCGAACACTGAAGCTTTCTTT.